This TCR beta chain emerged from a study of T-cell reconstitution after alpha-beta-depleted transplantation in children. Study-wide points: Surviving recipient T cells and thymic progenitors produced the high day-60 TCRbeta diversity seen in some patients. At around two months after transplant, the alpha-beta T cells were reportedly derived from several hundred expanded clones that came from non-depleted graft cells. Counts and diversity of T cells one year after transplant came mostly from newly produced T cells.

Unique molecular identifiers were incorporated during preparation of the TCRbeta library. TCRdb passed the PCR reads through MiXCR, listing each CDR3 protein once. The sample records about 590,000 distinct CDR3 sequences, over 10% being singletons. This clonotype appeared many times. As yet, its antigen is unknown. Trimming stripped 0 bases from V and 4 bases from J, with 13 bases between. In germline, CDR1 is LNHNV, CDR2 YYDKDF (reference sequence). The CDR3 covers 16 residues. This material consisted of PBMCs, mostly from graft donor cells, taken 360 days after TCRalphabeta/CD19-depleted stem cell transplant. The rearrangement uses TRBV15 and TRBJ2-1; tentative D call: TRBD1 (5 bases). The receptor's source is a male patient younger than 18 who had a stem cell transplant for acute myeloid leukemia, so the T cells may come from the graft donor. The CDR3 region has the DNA TGTGCCACCAGCAGAGATGGAGCAGGGATGTACAATGAGCAGTTCTTC. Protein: CATSRDGAGMYNEQFF.